A selection of T cell receptor beta chains follows, all from one sample in a study of T cell responses to AZD1222 COVID-19 vaccine. TCRdb's table, derived via immunoSEQ multiplex PCR, lists solely in-frame clones and lacks some. The table shows some 150,000 clones, with around 84% occurring only once. Sequenced material: peripheral blood, taken 28 days after the second AZD1222 dose. These receptors originate from an adult who received the AZD1222 COVID-19 vaccine. The CDR3 runs from the conserved cysteine through the conserved F or W. The D gene is left open where the match is weak. The listing skips clone size in some rows; elsewhere it reads once, few, many or a size class.

CDR3nt | CDR3aa | v_gene | d_gene | abundance | j_gene
TGTGCCAGCAGCCCTACAGGGCCCAAAAACATTCAGTACTTC | CASSPTGPKNIQYF | TRBV28 | - | - | TRBJ2-4
TGTGCCAGCAGTGAAGAATCCATGCCCCAGCATTTT | CASSEESMPQHF | TRBV2 | - | - | TRBJ1-5
TGTGCCTGGAGTGTATCGGACCCAGATACGCAGTATTTT | CAWSVSDPDTQYF | TRBV30 | - | - | TRBJ2-3
TGCAGCGTTGAAACACTAGCGGGGGGGATCACAGATACGCAGTATTTT | CSVETLAGGITDTQYF | TRBV29-1 | TRBD2 | - | TRBJ2-3
TGTGCCAGCAGTTTCGACCGTACAGGGGTGTCCGGGGAGCTGTTTTTT | CASSFDRTGVSGELFF | TRBV6-6 | TRBD1 | - | TRBJ2-2
TGTGCCAGTAGTCATGGCTCGGTCTCGAATGGCTACACCTTC | CASSHGSVSNGYTF | TRBV19 | - | - | TRBJ1-2
TGTGCCAGTAAGGGGATATCTCTGTACGAGCAGTACTTC | CASKGISLYEQYF | TRBV2 | - | - | TRBJ2-7
TGTGCCAGTAGTATAGGACTAGCGGGAGTCCTCGAGCAGTACTTC | CASSIGLAGVLEQYF | TRBV19 | TRBD2 | - | TRBJ2-7
TGCGCCAGCAGCTGGGGGGACAGGATAGACGAGCAGTACTTC | CASSWGDRIDEQYF | TRBV5-1 | TRBD1 | few | TRBJ2-7
TGTGCCAGCAGCTTGCGATCGACACCAACCTACAATGAGCAGTTCTTC | CASSLRSTPTYNEQFF | TRBV5-5 | - | - | TRBJ2-1
TGTGCCAGCAGCGTAAACAGGGAAGGACGCCATCAGCCCCAGCATTTT | CASSVNREGRHQPQHF | TRBV9 | - | - | TRBJ1-5
TGTGCCAGTAGTATCAGGACCGCTGGAAACACCATATATTTT | CASSIRTAGNTIYF | TRBV19 | - | - | TRBJ1-3
TGTGCCAGCAGGGAAAAACAGGGAACTAATGAAAAACTGTTTTTT | CASREKQGTNEKLFF | TRBV5-5 | - | once | TRBJ1-4
TGCGCCAGCTCTCGGGGTGGGGGAGCCTCCTCCTACGAGCAGTACTTC | CASSRGGGASSYEQYF | TRBV5-1 | - | - | TRBJ2-7
TGTGCCAGCTCACCCGGAATCCAAGAGACCCAGTACTTC | CASSPGIQETQYF | TRBV18 | - | - | TRBJ2-5
TGTGCCAGCAGCGAATTGGGAGGGGAGAACACCGGGGAGCTGTTTTTT | CASSELGGENTGELFF | TRBV5-6 | TRBD2 | - | TRBJ2-2
TGCGCCAGCAGCTTGGCGACTAGACAGTACCAAGAGACCCAGTACTTC | CASSLATRQYQETQYF | TRBV5-1 | - | - | TRBJ2-5
TGTGCCAGCAGCTTAGGCGGGGGGAAGACCGGGGAGCTGTTTTTT | CASSLGGGKTGELFF | TRBV11-2 | TRBD2 | once | TRBJ2-2
TGTGCCAGCAGCGTTCATATGAACACTGAAGCTTTCTTT | CASSVHMNTEAFF | TRBV7-6 | - | - | TRBJ1-1
TGCGCCAGCAGCCAATTGGGGAAAAAAAGCACTGAAGCTTTCTTT | CASSQLGKKSTEAFF | TRBV4-1 | - | - | TRBJ1-1
TGTGCCAGCAGCCCCCAAGGGGGGACAGGTCCCCCCAATGAGCAGTTCTTC | CASSPQGGTGPPNEQFF | TRBV9 | TRBD1 | few | TRBJ2-1
TGTGCCAGCAGTCTACGGGACAGATCGGGGGGCTACACCTTC | CASSLRDRSGGYTF | TRBV28 | TRBD1 | - | TRBJ1-2
TGCGCCAGCAGCTTCGTGGGGCGGGGGGCCCCTTACGAGCAGTACTTC | CASSFVGRGAPYEQYF | TRBV5-1 | TRBD2 | - | TRBJ2-7
TGTGCCAGCAGCCGAAACCCGGGACTAGCGGGAGGAGAATGGGAGACCCAGTACTTC | CASSRNPGLAGGEWETQYF | TRBV3-1/TRBV3-2 | TRBD2 | - | TRBJ2-5
TGTGCCAGCAGGGCAGATAGCAATCAGCCCCAGCATTTT | CASRADSNQPQHF | TRBV2 | - | - | TRBJ1-5
TGTGCCAGCAGCTTGTTACCGTCCGATACGCAGTATTTT | CASSLLPSDTQYF | TRBV5-5 | - | - | TRBJ2-3
TGTGCCAGCAGTTTCGATTGGACAGGTCGCTATGGCTACACCTTC | CASSFDWTGRYGYTF | TRBV27 | TRBD1 | - | TRBJ1-2
TGTGCCAGCCGCTCCGGGACAGAAGGGCAGTACTTC | CASRSGTEGQYF | TRBV12-3/TRBV12-4 | TRBD1 | - | TRBJ2-7
TGTGCCAGCACCAGCACAGATACGCAGTATTTT | CASTSTDTQYF | TRBV12-3/TRBV12-4 | - | - | TRBJ2-3
TGTGCCAGCTCGGCCGGGACAGATTCCAATGAGCAGTTCTTC | CASSAGTDSNEQFF | TRBV18 | TRBD1 | - | TRBJ2-1
TGTGCCAGCATCCACCCCCCGGACAGGGGAATGACCGGGGAGCTGTTTTTT | CASIHPPDRGMTGELFF | TRBV11-2 | TRBD1 | - | TRBJ2-2
TGTGCCAGCAGCTTAGTCCGGGGACCCCCTTTTAGGGGCAATCAGCCCCAGCATTTT | CASSLVRGPPFRGNQPQHF | TRBV7-8 | - | - | TRBJ1-5
TGCAGCGTTACCCCCCCCGGGAACACTGAAGCTTTCTTT | CSVTPPGNTEAFF | TRBV29-1 | - | - | TRBJ1-1
TGTGCCAGCAGCTTAGGATCGGGACAGGTCCTTCGCGAGCAGTACTTC | CASSLGSGQVLREQYF | TRBV11-2 | TRBD1 | - | TRBJ2-7
TGTGCCAGCAGCCTGAAAGCGGGAGTTGGTTACGAGCAGTACTTC | CASSLKAGVGYEQYF | TRBV11-3 | TRBD2 | - | TRBJ2-7
TGTGCCAGCAGGGGTGATTGGGCCAACACTGAAGCTTTCTTT | CASRGDWANTEAFF | TRBV5-8 | - | - | TRBJ1-1
TGTGCCAGCAGCTCGCGCCAGGGGCCTTCCTACAATGAGCAGTTCTTC | CASSSRQGPSYNEQFF | TRBV5-8 | - | - | TRBJ2-1
TGTGCCAGCAGCCTTCCAGCCTCCTACGAGCAGTACTTC | CASSLPASYEQYF | TRBV3-1/TRBV3-2 | - | - | TRBJ2-7
TGCGCCAGCACCGACGGTAGTAACTATGGCTACACCTTC | CASTDGSNYGYTF | TRBV5-1 | - | - | TRBJ1-2
TGTGCCAGCAGTGTCTCCGTGGCCGGGACTAGCCCCAATGAGCAGTTCTTC | CASSVSVAGTSPNEQFF | TRBV6-4 | TRBD2 | - | TRBJ2-1
TGTGCCAGTAGGTGGACAGGAAGGGTGAGGGACTATGGCTACACCTTC | CASRWTGRVRDYGYTF | TRBV19 | TRBD1 | - | TRBJ1-2
TGCGCCAGCAGTTTAGCGGGGGACCGGACCCAGTACTTC | CASSLAGDRTQYF | TRBV10-1 | TRBD2 | - | TRBJ2-5
TGTGCCAGCAGCTTGGGGGACGGGAACACTGAAGCTTTCTTT | CASSLGDGNTEAFF | TRBV7-8 | - | - | TRBJ1-1
TGTGCCATCAGTGAGTTGGCTACTGAAGCTTTCTTT | CAISELATEAFF | TRBV10-3 | - | - | TRBJ1-1
TGCGCCAGCACCGAACAGGGGCGAGAGACCCAGTACTTC | CASTEQGRETQYF | TRBV5-1 | TRBD1 | once | TRBJ2-5
TGTGCCAGTAGTACCTCTTCAGGGGTCGGGAGTCAGCCCCAGCATTTT | CASSTSSGVGSQPQHF | TRBV19 | - | - | TRBJ1-5
TGTGCCTGGGAGGGGAAGACTTCGTATGGCTACACCTTC | CAWEGKTSYGYTF | TRBV30 | - | - | TRBJ1-2
TGTGCCACCAGCAGGTCGCGGGCAGGGGGAGAGGGCTACACCTTC | CATSRSRAGGEGYTF | TRBV15 | TRBD1 | few | TRBJ1-2
TGTGCCAGCAGCTCAGTCCTCCGAACAGTTCTAACCCTCCACTTT | CASSSVLRTVLTLHF | TRBV11-2 | - | - | TRBJ1-6
TGTGCCTGGAGTCGATTCGGACAGGCGCTAACGTGGAACATTCAGTACTTC | CAWSRFGQALTWNIQYF | TRBV30 | TRBD1 | - | TRBJ2-4
TGTGCCTGCTCCTCGGGACTCAGCTCCTACGAGCAGTACTTC | CACSSGLSSYEQYF | TRBV19 | - | - | TRBJ2-7
TGTGCCAGCAATTATGCATTGCGACTGTTTTTT | CASNYALRLFF | TRBV6-5 | - | - | TRBJ1-4
TGTGCCAGCAGTTACTCAGAGGGAGCTAACTATGGCTACACCTTC | CASSYSEGANYGYTF | TRBV6-5 | - | - | TRBJ1-2
TGTGCCAGCAGTGAGAGCCCTGTATGGCGGGGGCCCACAGATACGCAGTATTTT | CASSESPVWRGPTDTQYF | TRBV2 | - | - | TRBJ2-3
TGCGCCAGCAGCCCCATAGACAGCCACATAGTTGCAACTAATGAAAAACTGTTTTTT | CASSPIDSHIVATNEKLFF | TRBV5-1 | - | - | TRBJ1-4
TGTGCCAGCAGTTCCGACAGGGATACTAATGAAAAACTGTTTTTT | CASSSDRDTNEKLFF | TRBV6-5 | TRBD1 | - | TRBJ1-4